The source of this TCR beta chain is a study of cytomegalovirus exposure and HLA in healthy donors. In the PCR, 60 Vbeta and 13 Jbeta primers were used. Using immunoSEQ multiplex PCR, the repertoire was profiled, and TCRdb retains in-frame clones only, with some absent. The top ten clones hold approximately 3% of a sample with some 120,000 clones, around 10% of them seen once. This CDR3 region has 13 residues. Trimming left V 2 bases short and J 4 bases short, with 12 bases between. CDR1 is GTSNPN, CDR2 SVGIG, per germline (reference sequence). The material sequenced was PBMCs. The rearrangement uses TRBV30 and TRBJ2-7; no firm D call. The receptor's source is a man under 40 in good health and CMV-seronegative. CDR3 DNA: TGTGCCTGGAGTAGTGGCGGTGAATACGAGCAGTACTTC. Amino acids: CAWSSGGEYEQYF.